This TCR beta chain was captured by sequencing in a study of shared clonotypes between healthy human individuals (dated by TCRdb to between 2020 and 2021). Context from the whole study: A couple of women and a few men aged 18 to 49 years were included in the cohort. For each donor, three plates each were used for CD4 naive and CD4 memory, two plates were used for CD8 naive, and one plate was used for CD8 memory. To estimate repertoire size and how much clonotypes are shared between individuals, the study performed deep sequencing of blood TCR repertoires from roughly five healthy adults. To increase sequencing depth and limit assay-specific biases, TCR repertoire library preparation and sequencing were carried out by different laboratories using diverse techniques. Per donor, leukapheresis produced somewhere between about 0.85 and 9.5 billion PBMCs.

What the work shows at the level of the full study, not this receptor alone: Across four donors, roughly 5% of naive CD4, roughly 3.4% of naive CD8, roughly 2.3% of memory CD4, and 0.4% of memory CD8 clonotypes were shared. Pairwise subsampling indicated that sequencing depth was expected to affect the degree of clonotype sharing among donors. Naive subsets generally had larger estimated clonotype richness than memory subsets. Higher generation probabilities were observed for clonotypes shared by all four sorted-subset donors than for non-shared clonotypes. Even with the large sequencing depth, rarefaction of the sorted-subset datasets indicated that sequencing was incomplete. The genetic and exposure-history diversity represented was limited by the small number of donors. Only blood was sampled, and tissue TCR repertoires likely differ from those in blood.

CDR1 and CDR2 were assigned from the germline V gene as SNHLY and FYNNEI. The CDR3 runs 10 residues from the cysteine to the phenylalanine. Left in the record is the CDR3 DNA by itself, 30 bases read in frame from the first base. Trimming at the junction amounts to 11 bases on V and 8 bases on J, and the germline ends lie 9 bases apart. Worth noting for this clone: Its antigen is still unknown. No base quality information exists; no much larger clone differs at one position.

Using the deep immunoSEQ assay, TCR CDR3 regions were amplified from genomic DNA by multiplex PCR. Extracted genomic DNA from each cell subset was spread evenly across all wells of several immunoSEQ 96-well plates, with each plate serving as a replicate. For sorted subsets, roughly 200 ng of genomic DNA, equivalent to roughly 30,000 T cell genomes, went into each replicate PCR. The purified libraries were quantified using a Qubit 3.0 fluorometer, sized with a Bioanalyzer 2100, and then quantified again using the KAPA Library Quantification kit. Every immunoSEQ 96-well plate was sequenced on a dedicated single-read 150-cycle Illumina NextSeq 550 flow cell. The authors processed their data as follows. Because only junctional sequences without quality scores were contained in the immunoSEQ output, filtering matching that applied to full-length reads could not be performed. Sequences were annotated with PyIR, a Python wrapper for IgBLAST v1.9, and V/J genes and CDR3 were assigned using IMGT germline references. Any read was removed if the V/J assignment was weak (E-value above 1e-6), the CDR3 was missing, or the read contained stop codons, out-of-frame junctions, or ambiguous translated residues. V3J clonotypes were defined as sequences sharing an identical inferred V gene, J gene, and CDR3 amino acid sequence. The percentage overlap between two repertoires was calculated by dividing the number of shared unique clonotypes by the size of the smaller repertoire. RTK rarefaction, the Chao1 estimator, and Recon v2.1 estimates of unobserved clonotypes were used to assess repertoire richness. OLGA was used to compute generation probabilities for all TCRbeta clonotypes that the gDNA method yielded from several donors. As stored in TCRdb, this immuneACCESS dataset retains in-frame rearrangements with V and J assigned. A fraction of the clones does not appear; measured against another copy, unresolved V genes explain less than half of the discrepancy, and the remainder lacks a known reason. Clone size and V and J calls were adopted from that table, with D and trimming inferred from the DNA. Counted in this sample were 2 million to 2.5 million clones; approximately 93% of them appeared once. About 0.38% of the sample is held by the ten biggest clonotypes.

Healthy HIV-negative adults with no recently reported acute infections or vaccinations were included as donors. Every donor was a Caucasian adult living in Nashville, Tennessee, USA. Magnetic negative selection was used to enrich CD4+ T cells, after which naive cells were positively selected on CD45RA and the negative fraction became the memory subset. After blood collection by leukapheresis, PBMCs were isolated using Ficoll-Histopaque density gradient centrifugation and then cryopreserved in the vapor phase of liquid nitrogen. Analytical flow cytometry was used to check the purity and quantity of each magnetically sorted T cell population. Genomic DNA was isolated from each sorted fraction and quantified by UV absorbance on a Nanodrop 2000c.

Recombination linked TRBV2 to TRBJ1-4; no D segment can be confidently identified. The origin of this receptor is a man younger than 30 in good health. Some clones in this sample may be carry-over from other donors' samples. The sequenced material came from naive CD4+ T cells from PBMCs. The sample's cell subset or site, from its label and the paper: CD45RA+ positively selected. The CDR3 protein: CAARSEKLFF. At the DNA level, the sequence is TGTGCCGCGAGGTCCGAAAAACTGTTTTTT.